Presented here are 11 T cell receptor beta chains from one specimen sequenced in a study of blood T cell repertoires in COVID-19. Assay used: immunoSEQ multiplex PCR; TCRdb lists only in-frame clones, some missing. The table lists around 190,000 clones, around 80% of them singletons. The source material was PBMCs or T cells enriched from blood (not recorded which). Receptors originate from a woman in her forties or fifties with acute COVID-19.

The V call is TRBV5-1, the J call TRBJ2-1; a weak D match, TRBD1 (6 bases). Germline V CDR1 and CDR2: SGHRS, YFSETQ. This CDR3 is 13 amino acids long. V was clipped by 5 bases and J by 7 bases, with 13 bases between them. In DNA form, the CDR3 reads TGCGCCAGCAGAATAAACAGGGATAATGAGCAGTTCTTC. It codes for CASRINRDNEQFF.

J is TRBJ1-2 and V is TRBV9; unclear D gene. There are 15 residues in the CDR3. V lost 4 bases and J lost 4, with 17 bases in between. Germline V gene lookup returns CDR1 SGDLS and CDR2 YYNGEE. CDR3 in amino acids: CASSPIRGGGYGYTF. In nucleotides, the CDR3 is TGTGCCAGCAGCCCCATTCGGGGAGGCGGCTATGGCTACACCTTC.

The gene calls are TRBV24-1 and TRBJ2-5, with D maybe TRBD2 (7 bases). Germline V CDR1 and CDR2: KGHDR, SFDVKD. V lost 10 bases and J lost 2, with 13 bases in between. The length of the CDR3 is 13 residues. DNA for the CDR3: TGTGCCACTAGGAGGGGGGGGCAAGAGACCCAGTACTTC. It codes for CATRRGGQETQYF.

The CDR3 coding sequence is TGTGCCACCGGGGGGGATACGCAGTATTTT. Protein sequence: CATGGDTQYF. The chain carries TRBV19 and TRBJ2-3; 7 nucleotides line up with TRBD2. The CDR3 totals 10 residues. Germline assignment: CDR1 LNHDA and CDR2 SQIVND (reference sequence). Unmatched junction bases numbered 1, after V lost 10 bases and J lost 6 bases.

The chain couples TRBV11-3 to TRBJ2-6; 7 nucleotides agree with TRBD1. The germline V gene has CDR1 SGHNT and CDR2 YENEEA. V dropped 4 bases and J dropped 2; count of bases not matched to a gene: 2. The CDR3 spans 15 residues. CDR3 amino acids: CASSSTGAGANVLTF. The CDR3 DNA reads as TGTGCCAGCAGCTCTACAGGGGCTGGGGCCAACGTCCTGACTTTC.

The V and J genes are TRBV5-1 and TRBJ2-3; 9 nucleotides match TRBD1. Trimming took 4 bases from V and 0 from J; bases not matched to a gene: 9. Germline CDR1 SGHRS, CDR2 YFSETQ. CDR3 length: 17 amino acids. The CDR3 region has the DNA TGCGCCAGCAGCGCCGGGACAGGGCCCTCTAGCACAGATACGCAGTATTTT. Amino acids: CASSAGTGPSSTDTQYF.

The CDR3 region has the DNA TGTGCCAGCAGCTACTCGACAGGGATCCCCTATGGCTACACCTTC. It translates to CASSYSTGIPYGYTF. The genes are TRBV5-5 and TRBJ1-2, with 7 bases matching TRBD1. CDR3 length: 15 amino acids. Looked up from germline, CDR1 is SGHKS and CDR2 is YYEKEE (reference sequence). The junction had 9 bases not matched to a gene; V was cut back by 3 bases and J by 4 bases.

The chain joins TRBV3-1 (or the pseudogene TRBV3-2) to TRBJ1-2; 7 nucleotides agree with TRBD1. Germline lookup yields CDR1 LGHDT and CDR2 YNNKEL (reference sequence). V trimming: 1 base; J trimming: 8 bases; junction bases outside the gene matches: 10. The CDR3 runs to 15 residues. The chain's CDR3 is CASSQGPDRESGYTF. The CDR3 bases are TGTGCCAGCAGCCAAGGACCTGACAGGGAAAGCGGCTACACCTTC.

The chain couples TRBV10-1 to TRBJ2-1; 15 nucleotides line up with TRBD2. V shed 3 bases and J 3 bases; nucleotides not matched to a gene: 3. Germline V gene sequence: CDR1 WNHNN, CDR2 SYGVQD (reference sequence). The CDR3 covers 17 residues. The CDR3 DNA is TGCGCCAGCAGTGACCCGGGACTAGCGGGGGGCTACAATGAGCAGTTCTTC. It specifies CASSDPGLAGGYNEQFF.

Points on this clone: Other DNA sequences within the sample encode an identical CDR3. V and J are TRBV9 and TRBJ1-1, with no clear D. CDR1 is SGDLS, CDR2 YYNGEE, per germline. With 0 bases removed from V and 8 bases from J, the gap between germline ends came to 8 bases. The CDR3 contains 12 residues. CDR3 sequence: CASSVGAGEAFF. The CDR3 DNA follows: TGTGCCAGCAGCGTAGGGGCAGGAGAAGCTTTCTTT.

On this clone itself: The junction differs from germline at one of its ends, possibly a read error. The rearrangement uses TRBV4-1 and TRBJ2-1; perhaps TRBD1 as D (6 bases). The CDR3 is 14 amino acids. Germline assignment: CDR1 MGHRA and CDR2 YSYEKL. CDR3 bases: TGCGCCAGCAGCCAAGTTACTAGGGACAATGGGCAGTTCTTC. As protein: CASSQVTRDNGQFF.